This is a list of T cell receptor beta chains from one sample in a study of cytomegalovirus exposure and HLA in healthy donors. The protocol was immunoSEQ multiplex PCR, while the TCRdb copy is restricted to in-frame clones and leaves out a portion. The top ten clones hold 4.5% to 5.5% of a sample with around 130,000 clones, 8.5% of them seen once. Material for sequencing was PBMCs. Receptor source: a man between 35 and 55 years old in good health and CMV-seronegative. Both conserved end residues are part of each CDR3. Each record gives: D gene, J gene, clone size, V gene, CDR3 protein, CDR3 DNA. D genes are given only for firm matches. Clone size is shown for a subset of rows, as once, few, many or a class of expanded clone.

. | TRBJ1-1 | . | TRBV7-9 | CASSAEQDTEAFF | TGTGCCAGCAGCGCAGAACAGGACACTGAAGCTTTCTTT
. | TRBJ2-3 | . | TRBV5-4 | CASSLRNTRSTDTQYF | TGTGCCAGCAGCTTGAGAAACACCCGTTCTACAGATACGCAGTATTTT
TRBD1 | TRBJ2-2 | few | TRBV7-3 | CASSLGQGASGELFF | TGTGCCAGCAGCTTAGGACAGGGGGCGAGCGGGGAGCTGTTTTTT
. | TRBJ2-5 | . | TRBV18 | CASSPGTFLQETQYF | TGTGCCAGCTCACCAGGGACATTCCTCCAAGAGACCCAGTACTTC
. | TRBJ1-6 | few | TRBV7-2 | CASNPGVSSNSPLHF | TGTGCCAGCAACCCCGGAGTGTCCTCTAATTCACCCCTCCACTTT
. | TRBJ2-7 | . | TRBV11-2 | CASSLPTYYEQYF | TGTGCCAGCAGCTTACCGACATACTACGAGCAGTACTTC
. | TRBJ1-5 | . | TRBV5-8 | CASSSRNQPQHF | TGTGCCAGCAGCTCCCGGAATCAGCCCCAGCATTTT
. | TRBJ1-2 | few | TRBV4-2 | CASSQAGGYGYTF | TGTGCCAGCAGCCAAGCGGGAGGCTATGGCTACACCTTC
. | TRBJ2-1 | . | TRBV9 | CASSLGTYNEQFF | TGTGCCAGCAGCTTGGGGACATACAATGAGCAGTTCTTC
. | TRBJ1-2 | . | TRBV4-2 | CASSQVGEFYGYTF | TGTGCCAGCAGCCAAGTTGGAGAATTCTATGGCTACACCTTC
. | TRBJ2-6 | few | TRBV27 | CASSFSGANVLTF | TGTGCCAGCAGCTTCTCTGGGGCCAACGTCCTGACTTTC
. | TRBJ1-5 | few | TRBV27 | CASSLSGTRSNQPQHF | TGTGCCAGCAGTTTATCTGGGACTAGGAGCAATCAGCCCCAGCATTTT
. | TRBJ1-4 | . | TRBV28 | CASSPRGQTEEKLFF | TGTGCCAGCAGTCCCCGGGGTCAGACGGAAGAAAAACTGTTTTTT
TRBD2 | TRBJ2-1 | . | TRBV9 | CASSVGGGANNEQFF | TGTGCCAGCAGCGTGGGCGGGGGGGCCAACAATGAGCAGTTCTTC
. | TRBJ1-6 | few | TRBV19 | CASSLRSRSSYNSPLHF | TGTGCCAGTAGTCTCAGGTCCCGAAGCTCCTATAATTCACCCCTCCACTTT
TRBD2 | TRBJ2-3 | once | TRBV4-2 | CASTIGLAGTWGTDTQYF | TGTGCCAGCACGATAGGGCTAGCGGGGACTTGGGGCACAGATACGCAGTATTTT
. | TRBJ1-2 | . | TRBV28 | CASSLGDRTLSPYGYTF | TGTGCCAGCAGTTTAGGTGATCGAACACTTAGCCCCTATGGCTACACCTTC
TRBD2 | TRBJ2-7 | . | TRBV29-1 | CSVLGLAGALRQYF | TGCAGCGTTCTCGGACTAGCGGGGGCCCTCCGGCAGTACTTC
TRBD2 | TRBJ2-2 | . | TRBV5-8 | CASSWRLAGVGGELFF | TGTGCCAGCAGCTGGCGACTAGCGGGGGTCGGCGGGGAGCTGTTTTTT
. | TRBJ1-4 | . | TRBV5-1 | CASSPLENEKLFF | TGCGCCAGCAGCCCCCTAGAGAATGAAAAACTGTTTTTT
TRBD1 | TRBJ2-7 | few | TRBV6-1 | CASTEQGALYEQYF | TGTGCCAGCACCGAACAGGGGGCCCTCTACGAGCAGTACTTC
. | TRBJ1-5 | . | TRBV2 | CASSEGTVSNQPQHF | TGTGCCAGCAGTGAAGGCACAGTAAGCAATCAGCCCCAGCATTTT
. | TRBJ1-1 | . | TRBV11-2 | CASTRGWDTEAFF | TGTGCCAGCACCCGGGGGTGGGACACTGAAGCTTTCTTT
TRBD1 | TRBJ1-5 | . | TRBV6-6 | CASSRTGEPQHF | TGTGCCAGCAGCCGCACAGGGGAGCCCCAGCATTTT
. | TRBJ2-3 | few | TRBV15 | CATSRGTDLSTDTQYF | TGTGCCACCAGCAGAGGGACGGACTTAAGCACAGATACGCAGTATTTT
. | TRBJ2-5 | few | TRBV2 | CASSEWGLGETQYF | TGTGCCAGCAGTGAGTGGGGGCTCGGAGAGACCCAGTACTTC
. | TRBJ2-3 | few | TRBV27 | CASSSLATTQYF | TGTGCCAGCAGTTCACTAGCTACTACGCAGTATTTT
. | TRBJ2-2 | few | TRBV6-5 | CASTRDRADTGELFF | TGTGCCAGCACCAGGGATAGGGCGGACACCGGGGAGCTGTTTTTT
. | TRBJ2-7 | few | TRBV6-5 | CASSNIWGPGNEQYF | TGTGCCAGCAGTAACATCTGGGGCCCGGGCAACGAGCAGTACTTC
. | TRBJ1-2 | . | TRBV5-5 | CASSLGLTGANYGYTF | TGTGCCAGCAGCTTGGGGTTAACGGGAGCTAACTATGGCTACACCTTC
. | TRBJ1-1 | . | TRBV6-5 | CASSRRGVVTEAFF | TGTGCCAGCAGCCGGCGGGGGGTTGTCACTGAAGCTTTCTTT
. | TRBJ1-2 | few | TRBV19 | CASSIPELVGYTF | TGTGCCAGTAGTATCCCTGAGTTGGTTGGCTACACCTTC
TRBD2 | TRBJ2-1 | few | TRBV9 | CASSVASGGSSSYNEQFF | TGTGCCAGCAGCGTGGCTAGCGGGGGCTCTAGCTCCTACAATGAGCAGTTCTTC